The sequence of this T cell receptor beta chain was determined in a study of Graves' ophthalmopathy and Graves' hyperthyroidism (dated by TCRdb to the late 2010s). Study-level background: Peripheral blood was collected before any treatment was given, at the time of initial diagnosis. TCR beta repertoire signatures were used to distinguish Graves' ophthalmopathy from Graves' hyperthyroidism and to predict progression to ophthalmopathy. In total, over 130 blood samples were TCR-sequenced: some 43 ophthalmopathy, about 75 hyperthyroidism and some 17 hyperthyroidism-to-ophthalmopathy patients. To explore V-J signatures distinguishing ophthalmopathy from hyperthyroidism, a discovery set of around 97 patients (fewer than 45 ophthalmopathy, about 57 stable hyperthyroidism) was enrolled. The independent validation cohort included under 20 hyperthyroidism patients plus 17 patients who later progressed from hyperthyroidism to ophthalmopathy. In six hyperthyroidism patients, T-cell repertoires of thyroid tissue and blood were compared. Following sampling, methimazole starting at 30 mg daily was administered to hyperthyroidism patients, and high-dose intravenous methylprednisolone was administered to ophthalmopathy patients.

The CDR3, cysteine through phenylalanine, is 15 amino acids long. The sequence is cut down to CDR3 DNA, 45 bases in frame from base 1. The germline V gene (reference sequence) gives CDR1 as LNHDA and CDR2 as SQIVND. Trimming takes 3 bases from V and 4 bases from J, and the germline ends sit 16 bases apart. Findings and caveats that apply to the study as a whole: In validation, the model predicted ophthalmopathy progression with nearly 71% sensitivity and about 77% specificity; around twelve predicted patients were CT-confirmed with GO in a median of about 7.1 months. Most expanded thyroid clonotypes with frequency above 0.001 were also detected in blood, suggesting blood repertoires may reflect the thyroid immune response. In cross-validation, the 13-signature model distinguished ophthalmopathy from stable hyperthyroidism with roughly 90% sensitivity and around 82% specificity, and in the test set the corresponding values were 80% and 75%. Sample size was not predetermined statistically, and investigators were not blinded to group allocation.

This clonotype was seen a few times. What this receptor recognizes is not known. The input lacks base qualities; no much larger clone sits a single base away. TCR beta CDR3 regions were amplified from RNA transcripts for repertoire sequencing. The first round of RT-PCR was done with HTBI primers and the Qiagen OneStep RT-PCR kit, and was followed by a second round of multiplex PCR, then size selection and purification. Sequencing of the libraries was carried out on an Illumina HiSeq2000 in paired-end mode with 100 bp reads. As for the original processing: SOAPnuke was used for read processing, and reads with adapters, uncalled bases, a mean Phred below 15, or no exact constant-primer or identifier match were discarded. COPE v1.2.5 was used to merge high-quality paired reads. Unique nucleotide sequences were defined as clonotypes and aligned to IMGT TRB V, D and J references using MiTCR v1.1. The analysis was limited to V-J combinations with a frequency above 0.0001, which together covered 99% to 99.2% of the repertoires. For each V-J combination, a TCR clonal expansion and chaos score was defined as F50 clonal expansion divided by the chaos observed in the TCRdist matrix. Welch's t-statistics and random forest were used to reduce features to about a dozen V-J combinations, which were fed into a naive Bayes classifier. Thyroid-blood repertoire similarity was quantified with the Morisita-Horn index. TCRdb passed the public sequencing reads through fastp at Q25 and MiXCR, retaining productive beta sequences. Rows with one shared CDR3 protein collapse into an entry with the most common genes and DNA. It is TCRdb's table, rather than the study itself, that gives the V and J calls and clone size. Across this sample there are around 670,000 distinct CDR3 sequences, with roughly two fifths seen only once. The ten biggest clones cover around 40% of the sample.

Patients with ophthalmopathy had moderately to severely active disease, with a Clinical Activity Score of 3 or more, a NOSPECS grade of 4 or more, and a disease duration of less than 3 months. Patients with other autoimmune diseases, uncontrolled infections, pregnancy or lactation were excluded. Diagnosis was based on clinical symptoms, serum thyroxine, TRAb, thyroid ultrasound and orbital computed tomography. Using Ficoll-Paque density gradient centrifugation, PBMCs were isolated from over 8.5 ml of fresh peripheral blood. Total RNA was extracted using Trizol reagent, and RNA quality was checked on an Agilent 2100 Bioanalyzer.

The rearrangement joined TRBV19 to TRBJ2-7; the D gene is perhaps TRBD1, from 5 matching bases. The source is an adult man with Graves' ophthalmopathy. The sequencing sample was made of peripheral blood. Read as DNA, the sequence is TGTGCCAGTAGTATGCTGACAGCTCCTATGTACGAGCAGTACTTC. The translation is CASSMLTAPMYEQYF.